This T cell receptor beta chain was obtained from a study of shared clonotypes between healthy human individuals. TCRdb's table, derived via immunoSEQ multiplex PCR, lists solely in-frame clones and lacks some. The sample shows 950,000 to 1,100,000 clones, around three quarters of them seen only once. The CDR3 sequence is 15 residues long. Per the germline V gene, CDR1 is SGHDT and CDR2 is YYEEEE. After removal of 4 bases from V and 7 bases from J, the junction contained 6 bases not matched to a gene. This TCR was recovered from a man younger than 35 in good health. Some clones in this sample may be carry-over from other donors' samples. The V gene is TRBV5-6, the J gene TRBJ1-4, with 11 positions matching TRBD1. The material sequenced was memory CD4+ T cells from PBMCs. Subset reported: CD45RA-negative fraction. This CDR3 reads CASSRGTGGGEKLFF. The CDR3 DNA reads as TGTGCCAGCAGCCGAGGGACAGGGGGAGGTGAAAAACTGTTTTTT.